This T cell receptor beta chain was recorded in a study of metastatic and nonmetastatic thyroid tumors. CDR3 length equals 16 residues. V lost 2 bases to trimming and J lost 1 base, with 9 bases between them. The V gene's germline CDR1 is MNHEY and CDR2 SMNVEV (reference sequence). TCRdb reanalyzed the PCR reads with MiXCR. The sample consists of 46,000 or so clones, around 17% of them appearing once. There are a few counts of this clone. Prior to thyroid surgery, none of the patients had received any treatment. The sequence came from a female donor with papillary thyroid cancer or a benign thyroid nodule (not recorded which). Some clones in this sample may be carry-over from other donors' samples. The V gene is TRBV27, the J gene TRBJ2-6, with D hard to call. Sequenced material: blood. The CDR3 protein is CASSLVWSSGANVLTF. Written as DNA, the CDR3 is TGTGCCAGCAGTTTAGTCTGGTCTTCTGGGGCCAACGTCCTGACTTTC. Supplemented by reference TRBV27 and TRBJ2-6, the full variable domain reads EAQVTQNPRYLITVTGKKLTVTCSQNMNHEYMSWYRQDPGLGLRQIYYSMNVEVTDKGDVPEGYKVSRKEKRNFPLILESPSPNQTSLYFCASSLVWSSGANVLTFGAGSRLTVL.